This T cell receptor (beta chain) comes out of a study of blood T cell repertoires in COVID-19. In this sample, this clone turned up once. Produced via immunoSEQ multiplex PCR; TCRdb's table is partial and in-frame only. Of about 200,000 clones listed, roughly 82% are singletons. The study assigned cohorts using participant-reported clinical history. The CDR3 is 14 residues long. V lost 11 bases to trimming and J lost 0 bases, with 11 bases between them. CDR1 and CDR2 (germline): SGHTA, FQGNSA. Sequencing input: PBMCs or T cells enriched from blood (not recorded which). This chain connects TRBV7-2 to TRBJ2-6; a possible D gene is TRBD1 (6 bases). The TCR was taken from a man between 40 and 49 years old with acute COVID-19. DNA of the CDR3: TGTGCCGGACAGAAGAACTCTGGGGCCAACGTCCTGACTTTC. This translates into CAGQKNSGANVLTF.